Each of the 26 T cell receptor beta chains below was sequenced from the same sample in a study of Graves' ophthalmopathy and Graves' hyperthyroidism (dated by TCRdb to the late 2010s). Sequenced using an Illumina HiSeq 2000. For repertoire sequencing, TCR beta CDR3 regions were amplified from RNA transcripts. A first-round RT-PCR used HTBI primers with the Qiagen OneStep RT-PCR kit, followed by a second-round multiplex PCR, size selection and purification. The raw public reads went through TCRdb reprocessing: fastp at Q25, MiXCR clone calling, in-frame beta chains kept. Entries are consolidated by CDR3 protein sequence, retaining the most common genes and DNA. The sample table contains 300,000 to 450,000 distinct CDR3 sequences; only one count was recorded for 15% to 20% of them. Clones ranked in the top ten supply roughly 2.6% of the sample. The sequenced sample consisted of peripheral blood. These receptors were taken from an adult woman with stable Graves' hyperthyroidism.

This clonotype was seen many times. The rearrangement joins TRBV28 to TRBJ2-7, with 14 bases matching TRBD2. The V gene end was trimmed by 5 bases and the J gene end by 3 bases; junction bases not matched to a gene: 9. The CDR3 contains 17 residues. The germline gives CDR1 MDHEN, CDR2 SYDVKM. The CDR3 region is CASSQAGTSGSFYEQYF. The CDR3, as DNA: TGTGCCAGCAGTCAGGCCGGGACTAGCGGGAGCTTCTACGAGCAGTACTTC.

This sequence joins TRBV6-5 and TRBJ2-1; D unclear. Germline-derived CDR1 and CDR2 are MNHEY and SVGAGI. The CDR3 consists of 13 residues. The V end lost 0 bases, the J end lost 2 bases, and 2 bases lay between the germline ends. The CDR3 spells CASSYSPYNEQFF. As DNA, the CDR3 is TGTGCCAGCAGTTACTCGCCCTACAATGAGCAGTTCTTC.

The sample holds many counts of this clonotype. The chain links TRBV27 to TRBJ2-5, with 8 bases aligning to TRBD1. The germline CDR1 and CDR2 sequences are MNHEY and SMNVEV (reference sequence). V shed 3 bases and J 5 bases; nucleotides not matched to a gene: 8. This CDR3 comprises 15 residues. CDR3 DNA: TGTGCCAGCAGTTTGGCCCAGGGGGCCTTGGAGACCCAGTACTTC. Its translation is CASSLAQGALETQYF.

There are many counts of this clonotype. The genes are TRBV12-3 or TRBV12-4 and TRBJ1-5, with D possibly matching TRBD1 (5 bases). V was cut by 5 bases and J by 3 bases, with 11 bases left in between. CDR3 length equals 14 residues. The chain's CDR3 is CASSRDSFNQPQHF. CDR3 DNA sequence: TGTGCCAGCAGTCGCGACAGCTTCAATCAGCCCCAGCATTTT.

This clonotype has just a few counts. The genes are TRBV9 and TRBJ1-2, with TRBD1 identical over 10 bases. Trimming took 0 bases from V and 0 from J; bases not matched to a gene: 14. This CDR3 comprises 20 residues. The germline CDR1 and CDR2 sequences are SGDLS and YYNGEE. CDR3 nucleotide sequence: TGTGCCAGCAGCGTAGCTGACAGGGGGCCAAAAGCCCCGACTAACTATGGCTACACCTTC. Amino acids: CASSVADRGPKAPTNYGYTF.

In this sample, this clonotype turned up a few times. The CDR3 region is CSAAESANYGYTF. The DNA for the CDR3 is TGCAGTGCGGCGGAGTCGGCTAACTATGGCTACACCTTC. V and J are TRBV20-1 and TRBJ1-2; D ambiguous. The CDR3 is made up of 13 amino acids. The V and J ends lost 6 bases and 0 bases respectively, with 11 bases between them. Germline lookup yields CDR1 DFQATT and CDR2 SNEGSKA (reference sequence).

The sample holds many counts of this clonotype. This chain joins TRBV19 and TRBJ1-1; D is unresolved. The CDR3 is 12 amino acids. Trimming stripped 10 bases from V and 1 base from J, with 10 bases between. Per germline, CDR1 LNHDA and CDR2 SQIVND (reference sequence). The CDR3 DNA sequence: TGTGCCACCCGACGGAGGAACACTGAAGCTTTCTTT. Protein: CATRRRNTEAFF.

This rearrangement joins TRBV2 to TRBJ2-2; no reliable D call. CDR3 size: 13 residues. Germline loops: CDR1 SNHLY, CDR2 FYNNEI. The V gene lost 7 bases and the J gene lost 7 bases, with 13 bases spanning the gap. This chain's CDR3 is CASNPGPIGELFF. CDR3 in DNA: TGTGCCAGCAATCCCGGCCCCATCGGGGAGCTGTTTTTT.

Regarding this clonotype: This may be a read error, as it is one base from a much larger clone. The V call is TRBV5-1, the J call TRBJ2-2; 15 bases are a match to TRBD2. The CDR3 is 20 amino acids. Germline values: CDR1 SGHRS, CDR2 YFSETQ. The CDR3 bases are TGCGCCAGCAGCTTGTCAGGGGGCGCTGGGACTAGCGGGAGGACCGGGGAGCTGTGTTTT. This translates into CASSLSGGAGTSGRTGELCF.

The genes are TRBV11-2 and TRBJ1-2; TRBD1 is a possible D gene (5 bases). CDR1 is SGHAT, CDR2 FQNNGV, per germline. V dropped 2 bases and J dropped 2 bases, with 15 bases sitting between them. The CDR3 is 16 amino acids. Here the CDR3 reads CASSLSPGVMNYGYTF. The CDR3 DNA follows: TGTGCCAGCAGCTTAAGCCCGGGGGTTATGAACTATGGCTACACCTTC.

This clonotype was seen ten or more times. The rearrangement uses TRBV5-1 and TRBJ2-2, with no clear D. CDR3 length: 14 residues. Trimming took off 3 bases at V and 1 base at J, with 7 bases between the two ends. From germline, CDR1 is SGHRS and CDR2 YFSETQ. CDR3 in DNA: TGCGCCAGCAGCTCAGTGGGGAACACCGGGGAGCTGTTTTTT. Translation gives CASSSVGNTGELFF.

This clonotype came up many times. A read error is possible here, since a much larger clone lies one base away. The V and J genes are TRBV6-1 and TRBJ2-6; D is uncertain. The germline gives CDR1 MNHNS, CDR2 SASEGT. With 3 bases removed from V and 5 bases from J, the gap between germline ends came to 17 bases. This CDR3 is 17 amino acids long. In DNA form, the CDR3 reads TGTGCCAGCAGTGAGACGGCGCGTTTAACCCGGGCCAACGTCCTGACTTTC. Translating it yields CASSETARLTRANVLTF.

This clonotype came up a few times. V and J are TRBV5-1 and TRBJ1-1; D is undetermined. V shed 5 bases and J shed 9 bases, with 11 bases lying between them. This CDR3 has 11 amino acids. Germline CDR1 SGHRS, CDR2 YFSETQ. The CDR3 bases are TGCGCCAGCAGTCTCGATGGTCAAGCTTTCTTT. It codes for CASSLDGQAFF.

Comments on this clonotype: A much larger clone differs from this one at a single base, so this may be a read error. The chain recombines TRBV29-1 with TRBJ2-2; no reliable D call. Per germline, CDR1 SQVTM and CDR2 ANQGSEA. Deletions cut 3 bases from V and 3 bases from J, with 11 bases between. This CDR3 comprises 14 residues. CDR3 sequence: CSVETASHTGELFF. The CDR3, as DNA: TGCAGCGTTGAGACGGCTTCCCACACCGGGGAGCTGTTTTTT.

This clonotype was counted between two and nine times. V and J are TRBV3-1 and TRBJ1-6; maybe TRBD1 (5 bases). CDR1 LGHDT and CDR2 YNNKEL come from the germline V gene (reference sequence). The CDR3 length is 15 residues. Trimming stripped 3 bases from V and 8 bases from J, with 14 bases between. CDR3 DNA: TGTGCCAGCAGCCAGGGACGGGGTCCGGATTCACCCCTCCACTTT. It codes for CASSQGRGPDSPLHF. Full variable domain (outside the CDR3, taken from reference TRBV3-1 and TRBJ1-6): DTAVSQTPKYLVTQMGNDKSIKCEQNLGHDTMYWYKQDSKKFLKIMFSYNNKELIINETVPNRFSPKSPDKAHLNLHINSLELGDSAVYFCASSQGRGPDSPLHFGNGTRLTVT.

This clonotype appeared a few times. The chain uses TRBV2 and TRBJ2-7, with 8 bases lining up with TRBD2. The CDR3 sequence is 14 residues long. Germline trimming cut 4 bases from V and 9 bases from J; bases unmatched to any gene: 11. Germline CDR1 SNHLY, CDR2 FYNNEI. CDR3 coding DNA: TGTGCCAGCAGTGTTGGCGGGAGGTACAGCGGGCAGTACTTC. It is translated as CASSVGGRYSGQYF.

This clonotype appeared many times. The chain has TRBV19 and TRBJ2-6, with TRBD1 as a possible D gene (5 bases). The germline gives CDR1 LNHDA, CDR2 SQIVND (reference sequence). V lost 4 bases and J lost 0, with 16 bases in between. CDR3 length: 18 amino acids. For the CDR3, the DNA is TGTGCCAGTAGTAGTCCGGATACAGGCAACTCTGGGGCCAACGTCCTGACTTTC. Its translation: CASSSPDTGNSGANVLTF.

This clonotype was counted at least ten times. The CDR3 here is CASSPGTGTDTQYF. CDR3 in DNA: TGTGCCAGCAGCCCCGGGACTGGCACAGATACGCAGTATTTT. This chain connects TRBV7-3 to TRBJ2-3, with TRBD2 as a possible D gene (6 bases). Germline-derived CDR1 and CDR2 are SGHTA and FQGTGA. CDR3 length equals 14 residues. The V and J ends lost 5 bases and 1 base respectively, with 10 bases between them.

This clonotype appeared many times. The chain uses TRBV12-3 or TRBV12-4 and TRBJ2-7, with D perhaps TRBD1 (6 bases). V was pared by 4 bases and J by 6 bases, with 16 bases between. This CDR3 has 14 amino acids. The CDR3 DNA is TGTGCCAGCAGTTATTACAGAGGGGGTTCCGAGCAGTACTTC. Translating it yields CASSYYRGGSEQYF.

This chain connects TRBV11-2 to TRBJ1-1; TRBD1 is a possible D gene (5 bases). The V gene lost 1 base and the J gene lost 6 bases, with 9 bases spanning the gap. The germline V gene encodes CDR1 SGHAT and CDR2 FQNNGV. The CDR3 length is 13 residues. CDR3 sequence (DNA): TGTGCCAGCAGCTTAGTATGGGGGTCTGAAGCTTTCTTT. Translated, it gives CASSLVWGSEAFF.

This clonotype was counted ten times or more. This chain links TRBV18 with TRBJ2-5, with 9 bases aligning to TRBD1. Per the germline V gene, CDR1 is KGHSH and CDR2 is LQKENI. This CDR3 region has 15 residues. The V gene end was trimmed by 4 bases and the J gene end by 1 base; junction bases not matched to a gene: 4. The DNA for the CDR3 is TGTGCCAGCTCACGAACGACAGGGGGCCAAGAGACCCAGTACTTC. Its protein product is CASSRTTGGQETQYF. The complete variable domain, with remaining parts taken from reference TRBV18 and TRBJ2-5, reads NAGVMQNPRHLVRRRGQEARLRCSPMKGHSHVYWYRQLPEEGLKFMVYLQKENIIDESGMPKERFSAEFPKEGPSILRIQQVVRGDSAAYFCASSRTTGGQETQYFGPGTRLLVL.

This clonotype was found many times. This chain connects TRBV15 to TRBJ1-2; perhaps TRBD1 as D (6 bases). The V gene lost 6 bases and the J gene lost 6 bases, with 17 bases spanning the gap. The CDR3 consists of 14 residues. Looked up from germline, CDR1 is LNHNV and CDR2 is YYDKDF (reference sequence). Here the CDR3 reads CATRAPGAGDGYTF. In DNA form, the CDR3 reads TGTGCCACCAGGGCCCCAGGGGCCGGGGATGGCTACACCTTC.

This clonotype was recorded many times. The chain links TRBV28 to TRBJ2-7; D remains unclear. Per germline, CDR1 MDHEN and CDR2 SYDVKM. CDR3 length: 16 residues. The ends were cut back, 3 bases at V and 1 base at J, with 16 bases in the middle. The CDR3 reads CASSFTGGAASYEQYF. CDR3 bases: TGTGCCAGCAGTTTTACTGGTGGAGCAGCTTCCTACGAGCAGTACTTC.

At least ten counts were recorded for this clonotype. V is TRBV28 and J is TRBJ1-5; D gene ambiguous. Per the germline V gene, CDR1 is MDHEN and CDR2 is SYDVKM. This CDR3 comprises 11 residues. The ends were cut back, 6 bases at V and 9 bases at J, with 9 bases in the middle. CDR3 sequence (DNA): TGTGCCAGCAGGTCAGTGTGGCCCCAGCATTTT. Residues: CASRSVWPQHF.

This clonotype appeared many times. The chain combines TRBV7-8 with TRBJ1-5; D uncertain. V was pared by 1 base and J by 0 bases, with 10 bases between. The CDR3 is 16 residues long. Germline CDR1 reads SGHVS; CDR2 reads FQNEAQ. The CDR3 is CASSLGRVLSNQPQHF. The CDR3 coding sequence is TGTGCCAGCAGCTTAGGGAGGGTTCTTAGCAATCAGCCCCAGCATTTT.

In this sample, this clonotype turned up once. The chain has TRBV14 and TRBJ2-5; TRBD1 matches at 9 bases. This CDR3 has 15 residues. The junction had 4 bases not matched to a gene; V was cut back by 2 bases and J by 3 bases. Per the germline V gene, CDR1 is SGHDN and CDR2 is FVKESK. CDR3 protein: CASSQLGQGKETQYF. In nucleotides, the CDR3 is TGTGCCAGCAGCCAACTCGGACAGGGGAAAGAGACCCAGTACTTC. The full variable domain, its missing parts supplied by reference TRBV14 and TRBJ2-5, is EAGVTQFPSHSVIEKGQTVTLRCDPISGHDNLYWYRRVMGKEIKFLLHFVKESKQDESGMPNNRFLAERTGGTYSTLKVQPAELEDSGVYFCASSQLGQGKETQYFGPGTRLLVL.